A selection of T cell receptor beta chains follows, all from one sample in a study of blood T cell repertoires in COVID-19. Assay: immunoSEQ multiplex PCR; the TCRdb copy retains only in-frame clones and omits some. The sample records roughly 150,000 clones, about 82% being singletons. The specimen sequenced was peripheral blood. The receptors were gathered from a woman of 80 years or more with COVID-19, enrolled during active disease. The CDR3 runs from the conserved cysteine through the conserved F or W. A D gene is named only where the DNA matches it firmly. Rows may omit the clone size; those that give it use once, few, many or a size class.

.	TRBV28	TRBJ1-1	TRBD1	CASSLPTGGPTEAFF	TGTGCCAGCAGTTTGCCAACAGGGGGGCCCACTGAAGCTTTCTTT
.	TRBV6-5	TRBJ1-2	.	CASSYLQGFYGYTF	TGTGCCAGCAGTTACCTACAGGGCTTTTATGGCTACACCTTC
.	TRBV6-5	TRBJ1-1	.	CASSRSTLNTEAFF	TGTGCCAGCAGTCGGAGCACCTTGAACACTGAAGCTTTCTTT
.	TRBV15	TRBJ2-7	TRBD2	CATSNGGGLSSYEQYF	TGTGCCACCAGTAACGGGGGGGGATTGAGCTCCTACGAGCAGTACTTC
.	TRBV6-5	TRBJ2-7	TRBD1	CAWDLTGYEQYF	TGTGCCTGGGACCTGACAGGGTACGAGCAGTACTTC
.	TRBV15	TRBJ1-2	.	CATSPDINYGYTF	TGTGCCACCAGCCCCGACATAAACTATGGCTACACCTTC
.	TRBV20-1	TRBJ1-2	.	CSALGYTF	TGCAGTGCCCTTGGCTACACCTTC
.	TRBV7-8	TRBJ2-3	TRBD2	CASSRNPPPRGGIDTQYF	TGTGCCAGCAGCCGGAACCCCCCCCCTCGGGGGGGCATAGATACGCAGTATTTT
.	TRBV6-2/TRBV6-3	TRBJ1-1	.	CASSWSGPNTEAFF	TGTGCCAGCAGCTGGTCAGGGCCTAACACTGAAGCTTTCTTT
.	TRBV6-5	TRBJ1-1	.	CASIVQVNTEAFF	TGTGCCAGCATAGTGCAAGTGAACACTGAAGCTTTCTTT
.	TRBV3-1/TRBV3-2	TRBJ1-4	.	CASSHGQLGEKLFF	TGTGCCAGCAGCCACGGACAGTTAGGGGAAAAACTGTTTTTT
.	TRBV6-4	TRBJ1-1	.	CASSEGGTEAFF	TGTGCCAGCAGTGAGGGGGGAACTGAAGCTTTCTTT
.	TRBV5-1	TRBJ2-7	TRBD1	CASSWTGSREQYF	TGCGCCAGCAGCTGGACAGGGTCCCGCGAGCAGTACTTC
.	TRBV4-1	TRBJ2-7	.	CASSQERGRLYEQYF	TGCGCCAGCAGCCAAGAAAGGGGCAGGTTGTACGAGCAGTACTTC
.	TRBV7-6	TRBJ1-3	TRBD1	CASSLGGTGQGISSGNTIYF	TGTGCCAGCAGCTTAGGGGGTACGGGACAGGGGATCTCTTCTGGAAACACCATATATTTT
.	TRBV7-3	TRBJ1-1	.	CASSQGRNTEAFF	TGTGCCAGCAGCCAGGGGAGGAACACTGAAGCTTTCTTT
once	TRBV19	TRBJ1-5	TRBD1	CASSMTGEQPQHF	TGTGCCAGTAGTATGACAGGGGAGCAGCCCCAGCATTTT
.	TRBV14	TRBJ1-6	.	CASSQELVRSPLHF	TGTGCCAGCAGCCAAGAACTTGTACGTTCACCCCTCCACTTT
many	TRBV3-1/TRBV3-2	TRBJ1-2	TRBD1	CASTTGGTYGYTF	TGTGCCAGCACGACAGGGGGGACCTATGGCTACACCTTC
.	TRBV28	TRBJ1-4	TRBD1	CASSDVTGASNEKLFF	TGTGCCAGCAGTGATGTCACAGGGGCTTCTAATGAAAAACTGTTTTTT
few	TRBV18	TRBJ1-5	TRBD1	CASSPSTGEQPQHF	TGTGCCAGCTCACCATCGACAGGGGAGCAGCCCCAGCATTTT
few	TRBV19	TRBJ1-6	.	CASTRSLSSYNSPLHF	TGTGCCAGTACTCGGTCTTTGAGCTCCTATAATTCACCCCTCCACTTT
.	TRBV4-1	TRBJ1-5	.	CASSQDPPTGLNQPQHF	TGCGCCAGCAGCCAAGATCCCCCAACAGGGCTGAATCAGCCCCAGCATTTT
.	TRBV19	TRBJ2-2	.	CASRYRAGIAGELFF	TGTGCCAGTAGATACAGGGCCGGTATCGCCGGGGAGCTGTTTTTT
.	TRBV5-3	TRBJ2-1	TRBD2	CARSARLAGAGNEQFF	TGTGCCAGAAGCGCACGACTAGCGGGAGCGGGAAATGAGCAGTTCTTC
.	TRBV19	TRBJ1-5	.	CASSIPRGHTAYNQPQHF	TGTGCCAGTAGTATTCCTCGGGGACATACAGCCTACAATCAGCCCCAGCATTTT
once	TRBV6-5	TRBJ1-4	.	CASSRRQAVEKLFF	TGTGCCAGCAGCCGCCGACAGGCAGTTGAAAAACTGTTTTTT
.	TRBV21-1	TRBJ1-2	.	CASSKAQGCGYTF	TGTGCCAGCAGCAAAGCGCAGGGCTGTGGCTACACCTTC
.	TRBV5-4	TRBJ2-1	TRBD2	CASSGGGLTPSYNEQFF	TGTGCCAGCAGCGGCGGGGGGTTAACGCCCTCCTACAATGAGCAGTTCTTC
.	TRBV13	TRBJ1-4	.	CASSLTGLSNEKLFF	TGTGCCAGCAGCTTAACCGGGTTGAGTAATGAAAAACTGTTTTTT
.	TRBV2	TRBJ1-5	.	CASSEDKRQPQHF	TGTGCCAGCAGTGAAGACAAACGACAGCCCCAGCATTTT
.	TRBV18	TRBJ1-3	.	CASSPPGLFSGNTIYF	TGTGCCAGCTCTCCTCCTGGTCTATTCTCTGGAAACACCATATATTTT